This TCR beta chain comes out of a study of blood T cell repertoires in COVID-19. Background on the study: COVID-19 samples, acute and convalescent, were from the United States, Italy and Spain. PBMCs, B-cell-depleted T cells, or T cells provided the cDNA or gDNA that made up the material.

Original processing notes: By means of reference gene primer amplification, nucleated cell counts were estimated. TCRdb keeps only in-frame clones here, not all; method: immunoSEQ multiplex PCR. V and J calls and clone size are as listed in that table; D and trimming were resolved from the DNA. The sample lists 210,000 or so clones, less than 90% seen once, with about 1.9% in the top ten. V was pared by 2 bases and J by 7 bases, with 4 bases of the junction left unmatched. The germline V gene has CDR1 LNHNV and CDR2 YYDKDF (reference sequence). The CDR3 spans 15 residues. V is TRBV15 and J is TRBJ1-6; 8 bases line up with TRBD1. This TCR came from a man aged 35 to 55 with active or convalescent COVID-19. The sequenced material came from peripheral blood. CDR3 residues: CATSRSQGANSPLHF. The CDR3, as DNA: TGTGCCACCAGCAGATCCCAGGGGGCGAATTCACCCCTCCACTTT.